This T cell receptor (beta chain) was found in a study of memory CD4+ T cells and cytomegalovirus serostatus. Background on the study: Of the healthy Belgian adults, fewer than 10 were CMV seropositive and approximately 25 seronegative.

In the case of this clone: Its specificity is not known.

Single viable CD3+CD4+CD8-CD45RO+ cells were sorted as the memory CD4+ T cells. This table comes from immunoSEQ multiplex PCR, and its TCRdb copy is limited to in-frame clones, with some not included. The table has approximately 63,000 clones, over 60% seen once. General observations from the study: CD4+ memory repertoires contained about 40% of the roughly 160 reported CMV TCRbeta sequences. A US-trained random forest predicted CMV serostatus with median AUC around 0.9.

Sequences were obtained from memory CD4+ T cells from blood. The TCR sequence derives from an adult in good health and CMV-seronegative. Some clones in this sample may be carry-over from other donors' samples.

CDR3 nucleotide sequence: TGTGCCAGCAGCCCAGGGGCTGCTTCCGAGCAGTTCTTC. Protein sequence: CASSPGAASEQFF. The rearrangement uses TRBV6-5 and TRBJ2-1; TRBD1 is a possible D gene (6 bases). Germline V gives CDR1 MNHEY, CDR2 SVGAGI. This CDR3 is built from 13 residues. The V end lost 6 bases, the J end lost 10 bases, and 16 bases lay between the germline ends.